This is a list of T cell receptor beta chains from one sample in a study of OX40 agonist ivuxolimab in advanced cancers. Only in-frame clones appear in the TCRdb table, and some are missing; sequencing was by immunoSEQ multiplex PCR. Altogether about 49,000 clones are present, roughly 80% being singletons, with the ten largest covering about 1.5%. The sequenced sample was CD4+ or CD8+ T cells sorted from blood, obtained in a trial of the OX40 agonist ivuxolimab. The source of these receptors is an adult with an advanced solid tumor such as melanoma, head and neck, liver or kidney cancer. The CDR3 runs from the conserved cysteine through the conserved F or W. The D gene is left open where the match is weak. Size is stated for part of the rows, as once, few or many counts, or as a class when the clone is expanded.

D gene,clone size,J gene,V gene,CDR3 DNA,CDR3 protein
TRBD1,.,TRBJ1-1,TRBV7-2,TGTGCCAGCAGCTCCACGACAGGGGATAACACTGAAGCTTTCTTT,CASSSTTGDNTEAFF
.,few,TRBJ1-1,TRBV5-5,TGTGCCAGCAGTTTGGACCGCTTGAACACTGAAGCTTTCTTT,CASSLDRLNTEAFF
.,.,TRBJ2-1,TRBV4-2,TGTGCCAGCAGCCAGGATCGCTGGGCCTTAGAGTTCTTC,CASSQDRWALEFF
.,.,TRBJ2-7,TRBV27,TGTGCCAGCAGTTTATACGGCTACACACAGCAAAGGTCCTACGAGCAGTACTTC,CASSLYGYTQQRSYEQYF
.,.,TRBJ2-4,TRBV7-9,TGTGCCAGCAGCTTGCCCACGGACCACATTCAGTACTTC,CASSLPTDHIQYF
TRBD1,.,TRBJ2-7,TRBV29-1,TGCAGCGTTGTCCACAGGGGCCTTGGCTACGAGCAGTACTTC,CSVVHRGLGYEQYF
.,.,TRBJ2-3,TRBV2,TGTGCCAGCAGTCCTAGAGTAGATACGCAGTATTTT,CASSPRVDTQYF
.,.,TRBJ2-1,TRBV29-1,TGCAGCGTTGATTCTGTAAAGTCAGCGGGTTACAATGAGCAGTTCTTC,CSVDSVKSAGYNEQFF
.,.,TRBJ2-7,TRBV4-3,TGCGCCAGCAGCCTTGGTATAGGATCCTACGAGCAGTACTTC,CASSLGIGSYEQYF
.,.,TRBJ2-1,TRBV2,TGTGCCAGCATAACCTCACCTAGCTCCTACAATGAGCAGTTCTTC,CASITSPSSYNEQFF
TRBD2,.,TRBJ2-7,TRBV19,TGTGCCAGTAGTTTCGATGCCGGGACTAGCGGGATCCCCTACGAGCAGTACTTC,CASSFDAGTSGIPYEQYF
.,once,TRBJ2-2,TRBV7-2,TGTGCCAGCAGCTTCCTCCCGCGCGGTCCCGGGGAGCTGTTTTTT,CASSFLPRGPGELFF
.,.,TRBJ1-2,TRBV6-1,TGTGCCAGCAGTGAGCCCGGGGGCGGGACCCGTCTCTTGGGCTACACCTTC,CASSEPGGGTRLLGYTF
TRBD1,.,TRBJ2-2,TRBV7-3,TGTGCCAGCAGCTCACAGGGGGCAACCGGGGAGCTGTTTTTT,CASSSQGATGELFF
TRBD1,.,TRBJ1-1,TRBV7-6,TGTGCCAGCAGCTCGCCGGGACAGGGATCTGCTTTCTTT,CASSSPGQGSAFF
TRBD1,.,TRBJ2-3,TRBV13,TGTGCCAGCAGCGACTACAGGGGGGGCACAGATACGCAGTATTTT,CASSDYRGGTDTQYF
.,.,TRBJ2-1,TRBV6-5,TGTGCCAGCAGTTACCCGGGGCAGCAGTTCTTC,CASSYPGQQFF
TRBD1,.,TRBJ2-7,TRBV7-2,TGTGCCAGCAGCTTAGTAGGACCAGGGGGCGAGCAGTACTTC,CASSLVGPGGEQYF
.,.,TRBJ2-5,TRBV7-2,TGTGCCAGCAGCTTAGGAGTAGTCCAAGAGACCCAGTACTTC,CASSLGVVQETQYF
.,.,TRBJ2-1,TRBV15,TGTGCCACCAGCAGATCTGAGTTTGTTATCTACAATGAGCAGTTCTTC,CATSRSEFVIYNEQFF
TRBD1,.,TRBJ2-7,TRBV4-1,TGCGCCAGCAGCCAAGTCGACGGGACAGTTTCCTACGAGCAGTACTTC,CASSQVDGTVSYEQYF
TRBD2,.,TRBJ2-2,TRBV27,TGTGCCAGCAGTTTATGGCGGGGGATTACGAACACCGGGGAGCTGTTTTTT,CASSLWRGITNTGELFF
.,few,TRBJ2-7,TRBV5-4,TGTGCCAGCAGCTTGGGGACGGGGCTAGTGGCCTTCGCCGAGCAGTACTTC,CASSLGTGLVAFAEQYF
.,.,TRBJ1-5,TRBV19,TGTGCCAGTAGTCCAAGGACGGAATATAGCAATCAGCCCCAGCATTTT,CASSPRTEYSNQPQHF
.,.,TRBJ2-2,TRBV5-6,TGTGCCAGCAGGGGGTATGACACCGGGGAGCTGTTTTTT,CASRGYDTGELFF
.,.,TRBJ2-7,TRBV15,TGTGCCACCAGCAGAGATCGGGTCTTGGGTGACGAGCAGTACTTC,CATSRDRVLGDEQYF
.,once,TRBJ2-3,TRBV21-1,TGTGCCAGCAGCAACAGGCAGGGCACAGATACGCAGTATTTT,CASSNRQGTDTQYF
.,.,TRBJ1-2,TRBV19,TGTGCCAGTAGTTACAGGGCTAACTATGGCTACACCTTC,CASSYRANYGYTF
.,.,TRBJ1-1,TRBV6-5,TGTGCCAGCAGTTACCGCCTATTGAACACTGAAGCTTTCTTT,CASSYRLLNTEAFF
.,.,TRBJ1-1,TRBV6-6,TGTGCCAGCAGTTACGACCAGAACACTGAAGCTTTCTTT,CASSYDQNTEAFF
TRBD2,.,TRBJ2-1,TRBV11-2,TGTGCCAGCAGCTCCGGACTAGCGGCCCGAAGGTCCAATGAGCAGTTCTTC,CASSSGLAARRSNEQFF
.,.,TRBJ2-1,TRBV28,TGTGCCAGCAGGGGACGGACCTACAATGAGCAGTTCTTC,CASRGRTYNEQFF
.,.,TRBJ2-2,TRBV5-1,TGCGCCAGCAGCTTGGCCGGAACAGGGAACACCGGGGAGCTGTTTTTT,CASSLAGTGNTGELFF
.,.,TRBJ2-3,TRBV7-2,TGTGCCAGCAGCCAAACTCCCGATACGCAGTATTTT,CASSQTPDTQYF
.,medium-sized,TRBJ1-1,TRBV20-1,TGCAGTGCTAGGGTGAACACTGAAGCTTTCTTT,CSARVNTEAFF
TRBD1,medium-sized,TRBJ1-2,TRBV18,TGTGCCAGCTCAGCCGGGACAGGGGGCGTTAACTATGGCTACACCTTC,CASSAGTGGVNYGYTF
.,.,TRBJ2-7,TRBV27,TGTGCCAGCAGTTTAAGGGGGAGTCTCCACGAGCAGTACTTC,CASSLRGSLHEQYF
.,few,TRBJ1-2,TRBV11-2,TGTGCCAGCAGCTTAGGCCCACAGGATGGCTACACCTTC,CASSLGPQDGYTF
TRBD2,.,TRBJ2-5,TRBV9,TGTGCCAGCAGCGTAGGCCCGATCAATCTAGCGGGAGGTACCCAAGAGACCCAGTACTTC,CASSVGPINLAGGTQETQYF
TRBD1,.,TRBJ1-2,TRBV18,TGTGCCAGCTCGATCACCATGGGACAGGGAGTTCTTAACTATGGCTACACCTTC,CASSITMGQGVLNYGYTF
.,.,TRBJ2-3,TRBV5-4,TGTGCCAGCAGATATGGCAACGCATTGGATACGCAGTATTTT,CASRYGNALDTQYF
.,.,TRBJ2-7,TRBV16,TGTGCCAGCAGCCCCAGACGGAGCTCCTACGAGCAGTACTTC,CASSPRRSSYEQYF
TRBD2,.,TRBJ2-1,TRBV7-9,TGTGCCAGCACCAGAGGGAGGGCGAACAATGAGCAGTTCTTC,CASTRGRANNEQFF
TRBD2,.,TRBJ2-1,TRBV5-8,TGTGCCAGCAGCTCCGGGACTAGAGCCTACAATGAGCAGTTCTTC,CASSSGTRAYNEQFF
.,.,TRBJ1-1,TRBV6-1,TGTGCCAGCACAGGGAACACTGAAGCTTTCTTT,CASTGNTEAFF